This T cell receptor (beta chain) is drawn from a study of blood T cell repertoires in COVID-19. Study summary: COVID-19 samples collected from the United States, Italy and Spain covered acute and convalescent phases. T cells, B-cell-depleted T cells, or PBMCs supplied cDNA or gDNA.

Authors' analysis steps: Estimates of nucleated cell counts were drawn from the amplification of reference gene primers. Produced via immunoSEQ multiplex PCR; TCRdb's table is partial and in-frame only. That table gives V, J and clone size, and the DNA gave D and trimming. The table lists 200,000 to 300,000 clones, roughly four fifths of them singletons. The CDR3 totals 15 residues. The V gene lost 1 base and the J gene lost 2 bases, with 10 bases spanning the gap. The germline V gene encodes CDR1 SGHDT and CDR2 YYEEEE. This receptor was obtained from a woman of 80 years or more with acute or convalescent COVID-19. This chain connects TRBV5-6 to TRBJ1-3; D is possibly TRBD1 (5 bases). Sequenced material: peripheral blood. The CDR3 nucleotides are TGTGCCAGCAGCTTGCGGGTAGGGGCTGGAAACACCATATATTTT. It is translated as CASSLRVGAGNTIYF.